This T cell receptor (beta chain) stems from a study of T-cell memory formation after mild COVID-19. Germline assignment: CDR1 SEHNR and CDR2 FQNEAQ (reference sequence). The CDR3 sequence is 13 residues long. V was pared by 3 bases and J by 0 bases, with 5 bases between. It was 5'RACE with constant-segment primers that produced the TCR alpha and TCR beta cDNA libraries, which carried sample barcodes and UMIs. MiXCR, applied by TCRdb to the 5' RACE reads, yields one record per CDR3 protein. This table holds 500,000 to 600,000 distinct CDR3 sequences, 18% found once. This clonotype has just a few counts. Antigen unknown. Study results and caveats: CD4/CD8 balance held among clones contracting day 15 to 85, and later expanders leaned CD4+. That cross-reactive memory joined was suggested by some responding clones appearing in pre-infection memory. Contracting CD4+ clones lay largely in CM and EM, with CD8+ ones residing in EMRA.

The TCR originated in an adult woman who had mild COVID-19 (a few samples of this study predate the infection). Cell type and time point are not known. Sequencing input: PBMCs or a T cell subset sorted from them (not recorded which). The V and J genes are TRBV7-9 and TRBJ1-2; D gene unclear. CDR3 residues: CASSFEANYGYTF. In DNA, the CDR3 is TGTGCCAGCAGCTTCGAGGCTAACTATGGCTACACCTTC.